This is a list of T cell receptor beta chains from one sample in a study of T cells after yellow fever vaccination. From the 5' RACE reads, TCRdb called clonotypes with MiXCR, one entry per CDR3 protein. This table holds 400,000 or so distinct CDR3 sequences, around 10% found once. The specimen was PBMCs, collected on the day of the first yellow fever vaccination. The source of these receptors is a man between 18 and 35 years old who received the YFV17D yellow fever vaccine. Each CDR3 is given with its conserved first and last residue. A D gene is named only where the DNA matches it firmly.

j_gene: TRBJ2-5; v_gene: TRBV3-1; d_gene: TRBD2; CDR3aa: CASTSLAGGETQYF
j_gene: TRBJ1-5; v_gene: TRBV25-1; d_gene: .; CDR3aa: CASSGENQPQHF
j_gene: TRBJ2-1; v_gene: TRBV29-1; d_gene: TRBD2; CDR3aa: CSVIIAGGNEQFF
j_gene: TRBJ2-2; v_gene: TRBV2; d_gene: TRBD1; CDR3aa: CASSERQGIGELFF
j_gene: TRBJ1-4; v_gene: TRBV20-1; d_gene: .; CDR3aa: CSAPPREGKLFF
j_gene: TRBJ2-4; v_gene: TRBV29-1; d_gene: TRBD1; CDR3aa: CSVRGQGPNIQYF
j_gene: TRBJ1-6; v_gene: TRBV5-6; d_gene: .; CDR3aa: CASSLRRFSYNSPLHF
j_gene: TRBJ2-5; v_gene: TRBV12-3/TRBV12-4; d_gene: TRBD1; CDR3aa: CASSTGQGVETQYF
j_gene: TRBJ2-5; v_gene: TRBV7-2; d_gene: TRBD2; CDR3aa: CASSLAYLAGEETQYF
j_gene: TRBJ1-1; v_gene: TRBV10-3; d_gene: .; CDR3aa: CAISERQGTVNTEAFF
j_gene: TRBJ2-1; v_gene: TRBV6-5; d_gene: .; CDR3aa: CASSYLSGVSSYNEQFF
j_gene: TRBJ2-6; v_gene: TRBV20-1; d_gene: .; CDR3aa: CSAPSRGGSGANVLTF
j_gene: TRBJ2-3; v_gene: TRBV10-2; d_gene: .; CDR3aa: CASGTTLGTDTQYF
j_gene: TRBJ1-2; v_gene: TRBV12-3/TRBV12-4; d_gene: TRBD1; CDR3aa: CASSLGQGATNYGYTF
j_gene: TRBJ2-1; v_gene: TRBV20-1; d_gene: TRBD2; CDR3aa: CSACNRDGTSRVYNEQFF
j_gene: TRBJ1-6; v_gene: TRBV30; d_gene: TRBD1; CDR3aa: CAWTRTGNSPLHF
j_gene: TRBJ2-7; v_gene: TRBV13; d_gene: .; CDR3aa: CASSLDGGPYEQYF
j_gene: TRBJ1-4; v_gene: TRBV6-1; d_gene: .; CDR3aa: CASSDPNGGEKLFF
j_gene: TRBJ2-7; v_gene: TRBV5-5; d_gene: .; CDR3aa: CASSSRAPYEQYF
j_gene: TRBJ1-5; v_gene: TRBV7-8; d_gene: TRBD1; CDR3aa: CASSLPRTGIGNQPQHF
j_gene: TRBJ1-5; v_gene: TRBV7-8; d_gene: TRBD1; CDR3aa: CASSILNRQGNQPQHF
j_gene: TRBJ1-1; v_gene: TRBV27; d_gene: .; CDR3aa: CASTLTSANTEAFF
j_gene: TRBJ1-1; v_gene: TRBV7-9; d_gene: .; CDR3aa: CASSLREGAEAFF
j_gene: TRBJ2-7; v_gene: TRBV27; d_gene: .; CDR3aa: CASSRRGSYEQYF
j_gene: TRBJ2-3; v_gene: TRBV12-3/TRBV12-4; d_gene: TRBD2; CDR3aa: CASGDSGGARDTQYF
j_gene: TRBJ1-5; v_gene: TRBV7-9; d_gene: .; CDR3aa: CASSPGGAHQPQHF
j_gene: TRBJ2-1; v_gene: TRBV11-3; d_gene: .; CDR3aa: CASSLRHEQFF
j_gene: TRBJ1-1; v_gene: TRBV4-1; d_gene: .; CDR3aa: CASSQGSMNTEAFF
j_gene: TRBJ2-5; v_gene: TRBV27; d_gene: .; CDR3aa: CASRKFIQETQYF
j_gene: TRBJ2-7; v_gene: TRBV29-1; d_gene: TRBD2; CDR3aa: CSVEGLETSGDYEQYF
j_gene: TRBJ2-1; v_gene: TRBV20-1; d_gene: TRBD2; CDR3aa: CSASRGLAFDEQFF
j_gene: TRBJ2-1; v_gene: TRBV5-4; d_gene: TRBD2; CDR3aa: CASSLVLTAGGNEQFF
j_gene: TRBJ2-2; v_gene: TRBV19; d_gene: TRBD1; CDR3aa: CASRSFDRVTGELFF
j_gene: TRBJ1-5; v_gene: TRBV6-5; d_gene: .; CDR3aa: CASIQGGGNQPQHF
j_gene: TRBJ1-3; v_gene: TRBV5-1; d_gene: .; CDR3aa: CASSDRSSGNTIYF
j_gene: TRBJ2-4; v_gene: TRBV5-5; d_gene: .; CDR3aa: CASSFDRGGDIQYF
j_gene: TRBJ2-3; v_gene: TRBV2; d_gene: .; CDR3aa: CARSEGSRDTQYF
j_gene: TRBJ2-1; v_gene: TRBV5-1; d_gene: TRBD2; CDR3aa: CASSLGGTSRVVQFF
j_gene: TRBJ1-4; v_gene: TRBV5-5; d_gene: .; CDR3aa: CASSPGHRSTNEKLFF
j_gene: TRBJ2-1; v_gene: TRBV6-2/TRBV6-3; d_gene: TRBD1; CDR3aa: CASSPLRTGGLSEQFF
j_gene: TRBJ2-7; v_gene: TRBV20-1; d_gene: TRBD1; CDR3aa: CSARTSASADRGPNEQYF
j_gene: TRBJ1-2; v_gene: TRBV10-3; d_gene: .; CDR3aa: CAIRRHNYGYTF
j_gene: TRBJ2-1; v_gene: TRBV7-2; d_gene: TRBD2; CDR3aa: CASSLAGASGNEQFF
j_gene: TRBJ1-2; v_gene: TRBV27; d_gene: TRBD1; CDR3aa: CASSATGDYGYTF
j_gene: TRBJ1-1; v_gene: TRBV4-2; d_gene: TRBD1; CDR3aa: CASSPRDSRNTEAFF